The rows below give T cell receptor beta chains drawn from one sample of a study of T cells after yellow fever vaccination. Each CDR3 protein gets one entry after TCRdb re-called the 5' RACE reads with MiXCR. The sample records a few hundred thousand distinct CDR3 sequences, about 5.2% being singletons. The sequences come from CD4+ T cells sorted from PBMCs, collected on the day of the yellow fever booster vaccination. The receptors here all came from a man younger than 35 who received the YFV17D yellow fever vaccine. CDR3s include the opening cysteine and the closing phenylalanine or tryptophan. A D gene is named only where the DNA matches it firmly. Size is stated for part of the rows, as once, few or many counts, or as a class when the clone is expanded.

>many|TRBV5-1|NA|TRBJ2-1
CASSPIDSSYNEQFF
TGCGCCAGCAGCCCGATCGATAGCTCCTACAATGAGCAGTTCTTC
>NA|TRBV30|TRBD1|TRBJ1-1
CAWSQQGTGRDEAFF
TGTGCCTGGAGCCAACAAGGGACAGGGAGAGATGAAGCTTTCTTT
>few|TRBV30|NA|TRBJ2-7
CAWSTLGGDRSYEQYF
TGTGCCTGGAGTACACTCGGCGGGGATCGTTCCTACGAGCAGTACTTC
>many|TRBV20-1|TRBD1|TRBJ1-2
CSAGTGYGYTF
TGCAGTGCGGGGACAGGCTATGGCTACACCTTC
>few|TRBV27|TRBD2|TRBJ2-4
CASSFLREGRAKNIQYF
TGTGCCAGCAGTTTCCTCAGGGAGGGTAGGGCCAAAAACATTCAGTACTTC
>NA|TRBV2|NA|TRBJ1-1
CASIRNGGNTEAFF
TGTGCCAGCATACGAAATGGGGGCAACACTGAAGCTTTCTTT
>few|TRBV4-3|NA|TRBJ1-2
CASSHRPTVNYGYTF
TGCGCCAGCAGCCATCGCCCGACGGTAAACTATGGCTACACCTTC
>NA|TRBV7-2|NA|TRBJ1-1
CASSLRGIQNTEAFF
TGTGCCAGCAGCCTACGGGGCATCCAGAACACTGAAGCTTTCTTT
>many|TRBV7-9|NA|TRBJ1-5
CASSLALSNQPQHF
TGTGCCAGCAGCTTAGCGCTCAGTAATCAGCCCCAGCATTTT
>many|TRBV7-2|NA|TRBJ1-3
CASSLVTGSGNTIYF
TGTGCCAGCAGCTTAGTTACGGGGTCCGGAAACACCATATATTTT
>many|TRBV4-3|NA|TRBJ1-2
CASSQDLGSYGYTF
TGCGCCAGCAGCCAGGACCTCGGGAGTTATGGCTACACCTTC
>many|TRBV12-3/TRBV12-4|TRBD1|TRBJ1-4
CASRGTVGDLKLFF
TGTGCCAGCAGGGGGACAGTCGGGGATTTGAAACTGTTTTTT
>few|TRBV5-1|NA|TRBJ1-4
CASSVRRATNEKLFF
TGCGCCAGCAGCGTTAGGCGTGCAACTAATGAAAAACTGTTTTTT
>NA|TRBV9|TRBD1|TRBJ1-1
CASSVGTGFMNTEAFF
TGTGCCAGCAGCGTAGGGACAGGCTTCATGAACACTGAAGCTTTCTTT
>few|TRBV12-3/TRBV12-4|NA|TRBJ2-1
CASSLSAYNEQFF
TGTGCCAGCAGTTTATCAGCTTACAATGAGCAGTTCTTC
>few|TRBV5-1|NA|TRBJ2-2
CASTQIPGTGELFF
TGCGCCAGCACCCAAATTCCTGGGACCGGGGAGCTGTTTTTT
>many|TRBV5-1|NA|TRBJ1-2
CASSSAARVDGYTF
TGCGCCAGCAGCTCGGCCGCCAGGGTCGATGGCTACACCTTC
>NA|TRBV20-1|TRBD1|TRBJ1-1
CSAGDRGTEAFF
TGCAGTGCTGGGGACAGGGGGACTGAAGCTTTCTTT
>few|TRBV7-7|TRBD1|TRBJ2-7
CASSPYRDSYEQYF
TGTGCCAGCAGCCCATACCGGGACAGCTACGAGCAGTACTTC
>NA|TRBV5-6|NA|TRBJ2-1
CASSLREWVQIRNEQFF
TGTGCCAGCAGCTTGAGGGAGTGGGTACAGATACGCAATGAGCAGTTCTTC
>NA|TRBV7-2|TRBD2|TRBJ2-3
CASSLETSGGALTDTQYF
TGTGCCAGCAGCTTGGAGACTAGCGGGGGGGCCTTGACAGATACGCAGTATTTT
>NA|TRBV25-1|NA|TRBJ1-4
CASSGRGFKLFF
TGTGCCAGCAGTGGCAGGGGTTTCAAACTGTTTTTT
>many|TRBV7-9|NA|TRBJ2-3
CASSPRDSDADTQYF
TGTGCCAGCAGCCCCCGGGACTCGGACGCAGATACGCAGTATTTT
>NA|TRBV12-3/TRBV12-4|NA|TRBJ2-7
CASSSQGEQYF
TGTGCCAGCAGTTCCCAAGGGGAGCAGTACTTC
>NA|TRBV7-6|NA|TRBJ2-4
CASSFNLRGPKNIQYF
TGTGCCAGCAGCTTCAACTTGAGGGGTCCCAAAAACATTCAGTACTTC
>many|TRBV6-6|TRBD2|TRBJ2-5
CASSTLAAGGGETQYF
TGTGCCAGCAGTACGCTAGCCGCGGGGGGGGGAGAGACCCAGTACTTC
>NA|TRBV10-3|NA|TRBJ2-2
CAISNDWGELFF
TGTGCCATCAGTAACGACTGGGGGGAGCTGTTTTTT
>many|TRBV12-3/TRBV12-4|TRBD2|TRBJ2-3
CASSLSVAGGRADTQYF
TGTGCCAGCAGTTTATCCGTAGCGGGGGGGCGGGCAGATACGCAGTATTTT
>NA|TRBV4-3|TRBD1|TRBJ1-4
CASSQATGDRAFRTNEKLFF
TGCGCCAGCAGCCAAGCCACAGGGGACAGGGCTTTTAGAACTAATGAAAAACTGTTTTTT
>NA|TRBV7-2|NA|TRBJ1-1
CASSYGPANTEAFF
TGTGCCAGCAGCTACGGGCCGGCGAACACTGAAGCTTTCTTT
>many|TRBV10-3|NA|TRBJ2-2
CASGGLPNTGELFF
TGTGCCAGCGGCGGGTTACCGAACACCGGGGAGCTGTTTTTT
>few|TRBV9|NA|TRBJ1-1
CASSVAAGANAEAFF
TGTGCCAGCAGCGTAGCGGCGGGGGCGAATGCTGAAGCTTTCTTT
>NA|TRBV20-1|NA|TRBJ1-4
CSARLGGKVEKLFF
TGCAGTGCTCGTCTGGGGGGGAAAGTTGAAAAACTGTTTTTT
>few|TRBV3-1|NA|TRBJ1-5
CASSFGTTSNQPQHF
TGTGCCAGCAGCTTCGGGACGACAAGCAATCAGCCCCAGCATTTT
>many|TRBV7-9|TRBD1|TRBJ2-2
CASSSGRTGSEELFF
TGTGCCAGCAGCTCTGGCCGGACAGGATCGGAGGAGCTGTTTTTT
>NA|TRBV20-1|NA|TRBJ2-7
CSARSRGTSYEQYF
TGCAGTGCTAGGAGTCGGGGGACCTCCTACGAGCAGTACTTC
>many|TRBV10-3|NA|TRBJ2-1
CAISEARLGEQFF
TGTGCCATCAGTGAAGCTAGGTTAGGTGAGCAGTTCTTC
>NA|TRBV27|TRBD2|TRBJ2-1
CASRKAGFNEQFF
TGTGCCAGCAGGAAAGCGGGGTTCAATGAGCAGTTCTTC
>few|TRBV5-1|NA|TRBJ1-1
CASSLEGLGDTEAFF
TGCGCCAGCAGCTTGGAGGGCCTGGGGGACACTGAAGCTTTCTTT
>many|TRBV4-3|NA|TRBJ2-2
CASSQGAGGELFF
TGCGCCAGCAGCCAGGGGGCGGGCGGGGAGCTGTTTTTT